The rows below give T cell receptor beta chains drawn from one sample of a study of monozygotic twins with inflammatory bowel disease. TCRdb re-called the 5' RACE reads and gives one entry per CDR3 protein, without DNA. The sample's table shows over 90,000 distinct CDR3 sequences. The source material was blood. These receptors were taken from a human donor with ulcerative colitis or Crohn's disease, or a healthy co-twin of an affected twin (not recorded which). Both conserved end residues are part of each CDR3.

CDR3aa	v_gene	j_gene
CATSDTGYLYEQYF	TRBV15	TRBJ2-7
CATSDLSGDQPQHF	TRBV24-1	TRBJ1-5
CSARDSGVGYTF	TRBV20-1	TRBJ1-2
CASSGQGDGNQPQHF	TRBV6-2/TRBV6-3	TRBJ1-5
CASSLVWGRETQYF	TRBV5-1	TRBJ2-5
CASSREPYNEQFF	TRBV28	TRBJ2-1
CASSLGDGGTEAFF	TRBV7-9	TRBJ1-1
CATSESGTPTYEQYF	TRBV24-1	TRBJ2-7
CAISESTNTGELFF	TRBV10-3	TRBJ2-2
CASSDGPTAGRFF	TRBV10-1	TRBJ2-1
CASSLKFNAGTSGRPYNEQFF	TRBV7-9	TRBJ2-1
CSGTDGSGNTGELFF	TRBV20-1	TRBJ2-2
CASSPFGENTGELFF	TRBV5-1	TRBJ2-2
CSADGLAGTQRGKNIQYF	TRBV20-1	TRBJ2-4
CASSLERGGQSAPLHF	TRBV5-1	TRBJ1-6
CASGEDSLIYNEQFF	TRBV5-5	TRBJ2-1
CASSRRQNYNEQFF	TRBV6-1	TRBJ2-1
CASSPRDGLATNEKLFF	TRBV27	TRBJ1-4
CASRRQTSATYEQYF	TRBV2	TRBJ2-7
CSAPAPSDYNEQFF	TRBV20-1	TRBJ2-1
CAISVLLGTSSTDTQYF	TRBV10-3	TRBJ2-3
CASSPWGSGTDYYGYTF	TRBV7-9	TRBJ1-2
CASSPRDIDEQFF	TRBV12-3/TRBV12-4	TRBJ2-1
CASSLGPGTDTQYF	TRBV6-5	TRBJ2-3
CASSRQAEKGETQYF	TRBV18	TRBJ2-5
CASSYGQGTGNYGYTF	TRBV5-4	TRBJ1-2
CASSLGRDNEKLFF	TRBV7-2	TRBJ1-4
CASSLVSATGLGYTF	TRBV12-3/TRBV12-4	TRBJ1-2
CASSLARNGYTF	TRBV7-9	TRBJ1-2
CAWSAHNRGFYGYTF	TRBV30	TRBJ1-2
CASREGLPPGELFF	TRBV10-2	TRBJ2-2
CASSYQGGGGKYEQYF	TRBV6-5	TRBJ2-7
CASSLRPNTGELFF	TRBV27	TRBJ2-2
CASSPPDGPSYEQYF	TRBV18	TRBJ2-7
CASSLRGTYNEQFF	TRBV27	TRBJ2-1
CASSFGLGGGGETQYF	TRBV7-2	TRBJ2-5
CASSPGTRGTDTQYF	TRBV11-2	TRBJ2-3
CAIRRPGEGGYTF	TRBV10-3	TRBJ1-2
CASSQGSSTYEQYF	TRBV18	TRBJ2-7